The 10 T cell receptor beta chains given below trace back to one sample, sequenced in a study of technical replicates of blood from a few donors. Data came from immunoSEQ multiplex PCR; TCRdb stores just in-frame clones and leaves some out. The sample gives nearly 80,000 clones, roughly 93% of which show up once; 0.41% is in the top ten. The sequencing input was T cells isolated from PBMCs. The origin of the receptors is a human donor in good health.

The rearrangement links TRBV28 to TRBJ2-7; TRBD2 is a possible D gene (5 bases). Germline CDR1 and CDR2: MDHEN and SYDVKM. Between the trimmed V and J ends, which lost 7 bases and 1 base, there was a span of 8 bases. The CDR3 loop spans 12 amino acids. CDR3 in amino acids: CASNGGSYEQYF. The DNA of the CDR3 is TGTGCCAGCAACGGCGGGTCCTACGAGCAGTACTTC. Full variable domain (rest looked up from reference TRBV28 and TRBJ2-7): DVKVTQSSRYLVKRTGEKVFLECVQDMDHENMFWYRQDPGLGLRLIYFSYDVKMKEKGDIPEGYSVSREKKERFSLILESASTNQTSMYLCASNGGSYEQYFGPGTRLTVT.

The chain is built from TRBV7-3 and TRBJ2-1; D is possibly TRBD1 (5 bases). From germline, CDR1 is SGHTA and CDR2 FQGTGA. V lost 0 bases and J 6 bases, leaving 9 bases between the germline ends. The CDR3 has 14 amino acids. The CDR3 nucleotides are TGTGCCAGCAGCTTAACTCAGGGCAGCAATGAGCAGTTCTTC. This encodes CASSLTQGSNEQFF.

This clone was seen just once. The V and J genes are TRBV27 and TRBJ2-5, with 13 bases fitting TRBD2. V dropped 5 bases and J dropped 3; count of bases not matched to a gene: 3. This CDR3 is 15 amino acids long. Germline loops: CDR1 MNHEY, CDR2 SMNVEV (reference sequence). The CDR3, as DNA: TGTGCCAGCAGTGCCGGACTAGCGGGGGAAGAGACCCAGTACTTC. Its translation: CASSAGLAGEETQYF.

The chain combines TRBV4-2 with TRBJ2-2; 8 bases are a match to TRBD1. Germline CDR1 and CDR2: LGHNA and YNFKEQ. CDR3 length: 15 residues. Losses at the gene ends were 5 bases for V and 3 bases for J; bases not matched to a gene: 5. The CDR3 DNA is TGTGCCAGCAGCGTTACAGGGGGAGACACCGGGGAGCTGTTTTTT. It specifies CASSVTGGDTGELFF.

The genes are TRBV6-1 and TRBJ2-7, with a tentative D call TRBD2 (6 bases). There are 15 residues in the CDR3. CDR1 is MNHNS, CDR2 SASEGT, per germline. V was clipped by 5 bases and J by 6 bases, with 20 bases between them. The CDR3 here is CASSRSAGSFVEQYF. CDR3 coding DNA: TGTGCCAGCAGTAGATCCGCGGGAAGTTTTGTCGAGCAGTACTTC.

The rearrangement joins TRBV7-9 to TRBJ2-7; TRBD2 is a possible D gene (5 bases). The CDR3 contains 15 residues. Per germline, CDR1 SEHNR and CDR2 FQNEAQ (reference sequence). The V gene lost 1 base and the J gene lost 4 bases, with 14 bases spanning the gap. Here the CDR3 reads CASSLVVGVGYEQYF. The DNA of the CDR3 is TGTGCCAGCAGCTTAGTAGTGGGAGTGGGTTACGAGCAGTACTTC. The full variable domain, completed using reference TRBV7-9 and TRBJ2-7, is DTGVSQNPRHKITKRGQNVTFRCDPISEHNRLYWYRQTLGQGPEFLTYFQNEAQLEKSRLLSDRFSAERPKGSFSTLEIQRTEQGDSAMYLCASSLVVGVGYEQYFGPGTRLTVT.

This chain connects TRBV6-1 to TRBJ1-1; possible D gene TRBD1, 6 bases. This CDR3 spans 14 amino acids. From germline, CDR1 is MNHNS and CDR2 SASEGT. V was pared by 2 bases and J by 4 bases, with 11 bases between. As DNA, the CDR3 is TGTGCCAGCAGTGAATTCGGGGGGCGCACTGAAGCTTTCTTT. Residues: CASSEFGGRTEAFF.

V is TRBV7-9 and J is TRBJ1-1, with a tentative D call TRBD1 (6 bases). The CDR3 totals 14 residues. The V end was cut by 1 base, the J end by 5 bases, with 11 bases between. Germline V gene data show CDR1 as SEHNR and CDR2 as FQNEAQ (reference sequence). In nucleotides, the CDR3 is TGTGCCAGCAGCTTAGATACAGGGTTTACTGAAGCTTTCTTT. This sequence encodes CASSLDTGFTEAFF.

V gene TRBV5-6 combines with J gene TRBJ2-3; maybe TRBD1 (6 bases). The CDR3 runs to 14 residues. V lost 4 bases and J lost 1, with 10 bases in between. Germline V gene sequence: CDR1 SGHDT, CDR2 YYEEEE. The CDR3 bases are TGTGCCAGCAGCCTCCGACAGGGCACAGATACGCAGTATTTT. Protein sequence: CASSLRQGTDTQYF.

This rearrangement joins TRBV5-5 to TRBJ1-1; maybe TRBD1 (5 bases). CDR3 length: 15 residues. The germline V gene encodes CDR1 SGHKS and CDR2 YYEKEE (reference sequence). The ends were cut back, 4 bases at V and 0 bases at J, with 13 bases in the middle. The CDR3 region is CASSPPSTVNTEAFF. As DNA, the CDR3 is TGTGCCAGCAGCCCTCCGTCGACAGTGAACACTGAAGCTTTCTTT. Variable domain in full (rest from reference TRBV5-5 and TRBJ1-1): DAGVTQSPTHLIKTRGQQVTLRCSPISGHKSVSWYQQVLGQGPQFIFQYYEKEERGRGNFPDRFSARQFPNYSSELNVNALLLGDSALYLCASSPPSTVNTEAFFGQGTRLTVV.